The text below deals with one TCR beta chain. Its specificity is not known. This specimen belongs to a study of T-cell memory formation after mild COVID-19. The study, taken as a whole, reports: That cross-reactive memory joined was suggested by some responding clones appearing in pre-infection memory. Clonal second-wave expansions that peaked on day 37 had unconfirmed SARS-CoV-2 specificity.

TCRdb analysed the 5' RACE reads with MiXCR anew, one entry per CDR3 protein. The sample consists of about 340,000 distinct CDR3 sequences, less than 20% of them appearing once. Germline V gene lookup returns CDR1 SGHTA and CDR2 FQGNSA. Trimming pared 1 base from V and 0 bases from J, leaving 7 bases between. The length of the CDR3 is 14 residues. The source of this sequence is a young man who had mild COVID-19 (a few samples of this study predate the infection). Cell type and time point are not known. V gene TRBV7-2 combines with J gene TRBJ2-7, with a tentative D call TRBD1 (5 bases). Sequencing was carried out using PBMCs or a T cell subset sorted from them (not recorded which). This CDR3 is CASSLVQGSYEQYF. The CDR3 coding sequence is TGTGCCAGCAGCTTAGTGCAGGGCTCCTACGAGCAGTACTTC. Together with reference TRBV7-2 and TRBJ2-7, the CDR3 gives the full variable domain: GAGVSQSPSNKVTEKGKDVELRCDPISGHTALYWYRQSLGQGLEFLIYFQGNSAPDKSGLPSDRFSAERTGGSVSTLTIQRTQQEDSAVYLCASSLVQGSYEQYFGPGTRLTVT.